Listed here are 32 T cell receptor beta chains from one sample, sequenced in a study of cytomegalovirus exposure and HLA in healthy donors. A multiplex PCR was run with 60 Vbeta primers and 13 Jbeta primers. The table came from immunoSEQ multiplex PCR; TCRdb's copy has only in-frame clones and leaves some out. The sample carries about 190,000 clones, roughly 87% recorded once. Source material: PBMCs. Source of these receptors: a boy younger than 10 in good health and CMV-seronegative.

This rearrangement joins TRBV11-2 to TRBJ2-4; TRBD2 might be the D (5 bases). Germline V lookup: CDR1 SGHAT, CDR2 FQNNGV. The CDR3 contains 17 residues. V lost 0 bases, J lost 0 bases, and 12 bases lay in between. The CDR3 spells CASSLDYRGEAKNIQYF. The CDR3 bases are TGTGCCAGCAGCTTAGATTACCGGGGTGAAGCCAAAAACATTCAGTACTTC.

The chain combines TRBV11-2 with TRBJ1-4, with a possible D match to TRBD1 (5 bases). The germline V and J ends were trimmed by 2 bases and 8 bases, with 12 bases remaining between them. The germline gives CDR1 SGHAT, CDR2 FQNNGV. The CDR3 spans 14 residues. The chain's CDR3 is CASSLIRVSEKLFF. The CDR3 DNA reads as TGTGCCAGCAGCTTAATCAGGGTTTCAGAAAAACTGTTTTTT.

The chain uses TRBV4-1 and TRBJ2-7, with D possibly matching TRBD2 (5 bases). V was pared by 9 bases and J by 0 bases, with 15 bases between. Per the germline V gene, CDR1 is MGHRA and CDR2 is YSYEKL. The CDR3 totals 14 residues. CDR3 region: CASSRETTSYEQYF. The CDR3 nucleotides read TGCGCCAGTAGTCGTGAGACTACCTCCTACGAGCAGTACTTC.

The V and J genes are TRBV4-1 and TRBJ2-1; D is possibly TRBD1 (6 bases). Germline V gives CDR1 MGHRA, CDR2 YSYEKL. Trimming cost V 1 base and J 9 bases, with 16 bases left between them. The length of the CDR3 is 15 residues. CDR3 protein: CASSQATGFSAEQFF. Written as DNA, the CDR3 is TGCGCCAGCAGCCAAGCTACAGGGTTCTCTGCTGAGCAGTTCTTC.

J is TRBJ2-5 and V is TRBV7-3; 7 nucleotides agree with TRBD1. This CDR3 comprises 16 residues. The J segment lost 0 bases and the V segment lost 3 bases, leaving 7 bases of the junction unmatched. Per the germline V gene, CDR1 is SGHTA and CDR2 is FQGTGA. This CDR3 reads CASSFTADRYQETQYF. DNA for the CDR3: TGTGCCAGCAGCTTTACGGCGGACAGGTACCAAGAGACCCAGTACTTC.

In DNA form, the CDR3 reads TGTGCCAGCAGCCCACAGGAGCGGGAGTCCCCCGAGCAGTACTTC. Amino acids: CASSPQERESPEQYF. The V gene is TRBV7-9, the J gene TRBJ2-7; 8 positions match TRBD2. Germline lookup yields CDR1 SEHNR and CDR2 FQNEAQ (reference sequence). With 5 bases clipped from V and 6 bases from J, the junction kept 12 bases outside the gene matches. CDR3 size: 15 residues.

The gene calls are TRBV5-1 and TRBJ2-7; 9 positions agree with TRBD1. The germline V gene encodes CDR1 SGHRS and CDR2 YFSETQ. Trimming cost V 6 bases and J 5 bases; bases outside gene matches: 9. CDR3 length equals 14 residues. CDR3 region: CASTPQGAKDEQYF. DNA for the CDR3: TGCGCCAGCACCCCACAGGGGGCGAAGGACGAGCAGTACTTC. The variable domain in full, completed from reference TRBV5-1 and TRBJ2-7, reads KAGVTQTPRYLIKTRGQQVTLSCSPISGHRSVSWYQQTPGQGLQFLFEYFSETQRNKGNFPGRFSGRQFSNSRSEMNVSTLELGDSALYLCASTPQGAKDEQYFGPGTRLTVT.

This chain links TRBV6-5 with TRBJ2-3, with 9 nucleotides matching TRBD2. Germline trimming cut 5 bases from V and 2 bases from J; bases unmatched to any gene: 5. The CDR3 loop spans 15 amino acids. Germline CDR1 MNHEY, CDR2 SVGAGI. CDR3 sequence reads: CASSRGGVSTDTQYF. The CDR3 DNA reads as TGTGCCAGCAGTCGCGGGGGGGTCTCCACAGATACGCAGTATTTT.

Of note for this clone: This specimen includes other DNA sequences encoding the same CDR3. The V call is TRBV5-1, the J call TRBJ2-7, with D possibly TRBD1 on 6 matching bases. The germline V and J ends were trimmed by 0 bases and 4 bases, with 8 bases remaining between them. The CDR3 runs to 13 residues. In germline, CDR1 is SGHRS, CDR2 YFSETQ. The CDR3 sequence is CASSLDRAYEQYF. The CDR3 DNA reads TGCGCCAGCAGCTTGGACAGGGCGTACGAGCAGTACTTC.

V gene TRBV5-6 combines with J gene TRBJ1-5; weak D call: TRBD1 (5 bases). Trimming stripped 7 bases from V and 0 bases from J, with 14 bases between. Per the germline V gene, CDR1 is SGHDT and CDR2 is YYEEEE. CDR3 length: 15 residues. The CDR3 DNA is TGTGCCAGCGGACGTCAGGGACTTAGCAATCAGCCCCAGCATTTT. Translated, it gives CASGRQGLSNQPQHF.

The V gene is TRBV30, the J gene TRBJ1-1; D gene unclear. CDR1 and CDR2 from the germline V gene are GTSNPN and SVGIG (reference sequence). This CDR3 comprises 13 residues. The V and J ends lost 0 bases and 4 bases respectively, with 9 bases between them. The CDR3 spells CAWSVRDTTEAFF. CDR3 sequence (DNA): TGTGCCTGGAGTGTTCGAGACACCACTGAAGCTTTCTTT.

In this sample, this clone turned up once. This chain uses TRBV7-7 with TRBJ2-5; 11 nucleotides agree with TRBD2. After removal of 1 base from V and 5 bases from J, the junction contained 12 bases not matched to a gene. The CDR3 consists of 18 residues. Germline V gene sequence: CDR1 SSHAT, CDR2 FNYEAQ (reference sequence). Written as DNA, the CDR3 is TGTGCCAGCAGCTTAGAGCGCCTAGCGGGAGGAGGACTGGAGACCCAGTACTTC. Amino acids: CASSLERLAGGGLETQYF.

This chain joins TRBV28 and TRBJ2-7; TRBD1 matches 8 bases. Trimming cost V 9 bases and J 5 bases; bases outside gene matches: 9. The CDR3 is 13 residues long. Per germline, CDR1 MDHEN and CDR2 SYDVKM. The CDR3 here is CASRTGNGNEQYF. CDR3 in DNA: TGTGCCAGTAGGACAGGGAATGGTAACGAGCAGTACTTC.

The CDR3 region has the DNA TGTGCCAGCAGTGAACCGGACAGGGGAAATCAGCCCCAGCATTTT. Amino acids: CASSEPDRGNQPQHF. The V call is TRBV6-1, the J call TRBJ1-5, with 9 positions matching TRBD1. The V gene's germline CDR1 is MNHNS and CDR2 SASEGT. V gave up 2 bases and J gave up 4 bases; unmatched junction bases: 3. The CDR3 is 15 amino acids.

V gene TRBV18 combines with J gene TRBJ2-7; 13 bases are a match to TRBD2. CDR1 is KGHSH, CDR2 LQKENI, per germline. This CDR3 region has 15 residues. J lost 5 bases, V lost 3 bases, and 4 bases had no gene match. DNA for the CDR3: TGTGCCAGCTCACCTGGGACTAGCGGGACCCACGAGCAGTACTTC. It codes for CASSPGTSGTHEQYF.

This sequence joins TRBV15 and TRBJ1-2, with TRBD1 matching over 7 bases. Per the germline V gene, CDR1 is LNHNV and CDR2 is YYDKDF (reference sequence). This CDR3 is 18 amino acids long. The V segment lost 3 bases and the J segment 0 bases; nucleotides outside the gene matches: 13. The DNA for the CDR3 is TGTGCCACCAGCAGTCGGTACGAGGACAGGCTAGCTAACTATGGCTACACCTTC. It specifies CATSSRYEDRLANYGYTF.

The chain combines TRBV28 with TRBJ2-1; 11 bases line up with TRBD1. V lost 1 base to trimming and J lost 6 bases; unmatched junction nucleotides: 5. CDR1 and CDR2 from the germline V gene are MDHEN and SYDVKM. The CDR3 is made up of 16 amino acids. CDR3 sequence: CASSLSGTGGINEQFF. The CDR3 DNA reads as TGTGCCAGCAGTTTATCCGGGACAGGGGGAATCAATGAGCAGTTCTTC.

The chain uses TRBV5-1 and TRBJ1-1, with unresolved D. The CDR3 runs 15 residues. V lost 0 bases and J lost 4, with 13 bases in between. Germline V gene lookup returns CDR1 SGHRS and CDR2 YFSETQ. This CDR3 reads CASSLGKGGFTEAFF. The DNA of the CDR3 is TGCGCCAGCAGCTTGGGAAAGGGAGGATTCACTGAAGCTTTCTTT.

This clone was recorded only once. V gene TRBV15 combines with J gene TRBJ2-1; D not certain. Germline CDR1 LNHNV, CDR2 YYDKDF (reference sequence). The CDR3 consists of 13 residues. V lost 6 bases and J lost 6, with 12 bases in between. CDR3 DNA: TGTGCCACCAGTATCGAACTACCCAATGAGCAGTTCTTC. Translated, it gives CATSIELPNEQFF.

This rearrangement joins TRBV5-6 to TRBJ2-7; 11 bases line up with TRBD1. The V gene's germline CDR1 is SGHDT and CDR2 YYEEEE. This CDR3 spans 14 amino acids. The V and J ends lost 3 bases and 2 bases, in that order; junction bases with no gene match: 1. The CDR3 region has the DNA TGTGCCAGCAGCTGGGGACAGGGGGCCTACGAGCAGTACTTC. Its translation: CASSWGQGAYEQYF.

The rearrangement uses TRBV7-9 and TRBJ1-4; D is perhaps TRBD1 (5 bases). Germline V gene lookup returns CDR1 SEHNR and CDR2 FQNEAQ (reference sequence). The CDR3 has 14 amino acids. Trimming removed 2 bases at V and 5 bases at J, with 9 bases between. CDR3 DNA sequence: TGTGCCAGCAGCTTAAGGGGATTAAATGAAAAACTGTTTTTT. Protein sequence: CASSLRGLNEKLFF. The full variable domain, completed using reference TRBV7-9 and TRBJ1-4, is DTGVSQNPRHKITKRGQNVTFRCDPISEHNRLYWYRQTLGQGPEFLTYFQNEAQLEKSRLLSDRFSAERPKGSFSTLEIQRTEQGDSAMYLCASSLRGLNEKLFFGSGTQLSVL.

This clone was seen just once. The genes are TRBV10-3 and TRBJ1-1, with a tentative D call TRBD1 (6 bases). Trimming removed 6 bases from V and 2 bases from J, with 19 bases in between. The CDR3 loop spans 16 amino acids. CDR1 is ENHRY, CDR2 SYGVKD, per germline. This CDR3 reads CAISSRDTLSNTEAFF. The DNA for the CDR3 is TGTGCCATCAGCAGCAGGGACACCCTTAGCAACACTGAAGCTTTCTTT.

This clone was detected once. This sample also contains other DNA sequences that code for the same CDR3. The chain is built from TRBV5-5 and TRBJ1-2; 10 bases are a match to TRBD1. Germline V gives CDR1 SGHKS, CDR2 YYEKEE (reference sequence). The junction had 6 bases not matched to a gene; V was cut back by 3 bases and J by 4 bases. The CDR3 covers 15 residues. The CDR3 nucleotides are TGTGCCAGCAGCTCCGGGACAGGGGCACCCTATGGCTACACCTTC. Translating gives CASSSGTGAPYGYTF.

J is TRBJ1-1 and V is TRBV7-2; D is perhaps TRBD1 (6 bases). Germline V gene data show CDR1 as SGHTA and CDR2 as FQGNSA. V was pared by 5 bases and J by 1 base, with 17 bases between. The CDR3 covers 16 residues. CDR3 sequence reads: CASSTPGRGSNTEAFF. CDR3 sequence (DNA): TGTGCCAGCAGCACTCCTGGGAGGGGGTCGAACACTGAAGCTTTCTTT.

The genes are TRBV19 and TRBJ2-3; TRBD2 agrees at 9 bases. The CDR3 runs 16 residues. With 3 bases clipped from V and 2 bases from J, the junction kept 6 bases outside the gene matches. Germline CDR1 is LNHDA and CDR2 is SQIVND (reference sequence). The CDR3 nucleotides read TGTGCCAGTAGTATTGGAGCGGGAGGCGCCACAGATACGCAGTATTTT. Encoded protein: CASSIGAGGATDTQYF.

This clone turned up a few times. The rearrangement joins TRBV4-2 to TRBJ1-1; 8 bases fit TRBD1. The CDR3 is 14 residues long. Per the germline V gene, CDR1 is LGHNA and CDR2 is YNFKEQ. J lost 5 bases, V lost 4 bases, and 6 bases had no gene match. CDR3 nucleotides: TGTGCCAGCAGCCTTCAACAGGGGGAGACTGAAGCTTTCTTT. It yields the protein CASSLQQGETEAFF.

The rearrangement joins TRBV5-1 to TRBJ2-7; 7 bases fit TRBD1. Per germline, CDR1 SGHRS and CDR2 YFSETQ. J gave up 6 bases and V 0 bases, and 12 bases lay outside the gene matches. CDR3 size: 16 residues. Written as DNA, the CDR3 is TGCGCCAGCAGCTTGGAGGGGGCGGCCGTCTTTGGCGAGCAGTACTTC. It encodes CASSLEGAAVFGEQYF.

This chain links TRBV7-3 with TRBJ1-1; D unresolved. Germline lookup yields CDR1 SGHTA and CDR2 FQGTGA. The ends were cut back, 5 bases at V and 1 base at J, with 8 bases in the middle. The CDR3 loop spans 13 amino acids. The CDR3 DNA is TGTGCCAGCAGCCCTCAAGCGAACACTGAAGCTTTCTTT. As protein: CASSPQANTEAFF.

DNA for the CDR3: TGTGCCAGCGGGCGTTTGGGTTTCAGCCCCCAGCATTTT. Translated, it gives CASGRLGFSPQHF. This chain uses TRBV6-1 with TRBJ1-5; the D is unclear. The germline gives CDR1 MNHNS, CDR2 SASEGT. The CDR3 length is 13 residues. Trimming took 8 bases from V and 10 from J, leaving 18 bases between them.

CDR3 sequence reads: CASSPSSGTGGNTEAFF. The CDR3 DNA follows: TGTGCCAGCAGCCCGAGTTCCGGGACAGGGGGGAACACTGAAGCTTTCTTT. The chain combines TRBV7-9 with TRBJ1-1, with TRBD1 identical over 11 bases. The V gene end was trimmed by 5 bases and the J gene end by 1 base; junction bases not matched to a gene: 9. The CDR3 loop spans 17 amino acids. Germline CDR1 reads SEHNR; CDR2 reads FQNEAQ (reference sequence).

The J gene is TRBJ2-5, the V gene TRBV6-6; D not certain. The CDR3 spans 14 residues. Deletions cut 0 bases from V and 1 base from J, with 6 bases between. CDR1 and CDR2 from the germline V gene are MNHNY and SVGAGI (reference sequence). DNA of the CDR3: TGTGCCAGCAGTTACTCGAGGTCCCAAGAGACCCAGTACTTC. This gives the protein CASSYSRSQETQYF.

This rearrangement joins TRBV5-1 to TRBJ2-7; D perhaps matches TRBD2 (7 bases). CDR1 SGHRS and CDR2 YFSETQ come from the germline V gene. With 0 bases removed from V and 7 bases from J, the gap between germline ends came to 11 bases. The CDR3 sequence is 13 residues long. CDR3 protein: CASSLGTAGEQYF. The CDR3 DNA reads TGCGCCAGCAGCTTGGGGACAGCGGGGGAGCAGTACTTC.